These 29 T cell receptor beta chains were all obtained from the same sample, sequenced in a study of PD-L1 blockade in urothelial cancer. Clones were read by immunoSEQ multiplex PCR, and TCRdb kept only the in-frame ones, dropping some. The repertoire has 100,000 or so clones, 90% to 95% of them found once; the top ten carry about 0.91%. The specimen comprised PBMCs, sampled around atezolizumab (anti-PD-L1) treatment. The receptor source for this set is a woman of 80 years or more with urothelial cancer.

V gene TRBV28 combines with J gene TRBJ1-4; D is possibly TRBD1 (6 bases). V shed 5 bases and J shed 14 bases, with 15 bases lying between them. This CDR3 is built from 12 residues. CDR1 MDHEN and CDR2 SYDVKM come from the germline V gene. CDR3 DNA sequence: TGTGCCAGCAGTCTCCTGACAGGTATTCTGTTTTTT. Translated: CASSLLTGILFF. The full variable domain, its missing parts supplied by reference TRBV28 and TRBJ1-4, is DVKVTQSSRYLVKRTGEKVFLECVQDMDHENMFWYRQDPGLGLRLIYFSYDVKMKEKGDIPEGYSVSREKKERFSLILESASTNQTSMYLCASSLLTGILFFGSGTQLSVL.

The J gene is TRBJ1-2, the V gene TRBV5-6, with D perhaps TRBD1 (5 bases). Germline CDR1 and CDR2: SGHDT and YYEEEE. The CDR3 is 13 amino acids. V lost 1 base and J lost 8, with 12 bases in between. The CDR3 nucleotides read TGTGCCAGCAGCTTGCTGGCAGGGCAAGGCTACACCTTC. It translates to CASSLLAGQGYTF.

The chain recombines TRBV19 with TRBJ1-2; 8 bases align to TRBD1. There are 14 residues in the CDR3. V trimming: 5 bases; J trimming: 7 bases; junction bases outside the gene matches: 9. CDR1 and CDR2 from the germline V gene are LNHDA and SQIVND (reference sequence). CDR3 DNA: TGTGCCAGTAGTGACTCAGGACAGGGACTTGGCTACACCTTC. Protein sequence: CASSDSGQGLGYTF.

The rearrangement joins TRBV5-4 to TRBJ2-5; TRBD1 agrees at 9 bases. CDR1 and CDR2 from the germline V gene are SGHNT and YYREEE (reference sequence). The CDR3 spans 15 residues. J lost 5 bases, V lost 3 bases, and 8 bases had no gene match. The CDR3 is CASSWDRDSGETQYF. CDR3 nucleotides: TGTGCCAGCAGCTGGGACAGGGATAGTGGGGAGACCCAGTACTTC.

The chain uses TRBV5-8 and TRBJ1-1; 7 bases are a match to TRBD1. Looked up from germline, CDR1 is SGHTS and CDR2 is YDEGEE. This CDR3 has 14 residues. Losses at the gene ends were 6 bases for V and 6 bases for J; bases not matched to a gene: 11. The CDR3 DNA sequence: TGTGCCAGCACCCGGGAGGGGGCCAGGGCTGAAGCTTTCTTT. Protein product: CASTREGARAEAFF. The entire variable domain, with the rest obtained from reference TRBV5-8 and TRBJ1-1, is as follows: EAGVTQSPTHLIKTRGQQATLRCSPISGHTSVYWYQQALGLGLQFLLWYDEGEERNRGNFPPRFSGRQFPNYSSELNVNALELEDSALYLCASTREGARAEAFFGQGTRLTVV.

The rearrangement uses TRBV6-1 and TRBJ2-1; 11 nucleotides agree with TRBD1. The length of the CDR3 is 13 residues. Per germline, CDR1 MNHNS and CDR2 SASEGT. Trimming at V came to 6 bases and at J to 10 bases, leaving 5 bases not matched to a gene. CDR3 DNA: TGTGCCAGCAGAGGACAGGGGGCCGGAGAGCAGTTCTTC. The encoded protein is CASRGQGAGEQFF.

The J gene is TRBJ2-7, the V gene TRBV9; 9 nucleotides align to TRBD2. The germline V gene encodes CDR1 SGDLS and CDR2 YYNGEE. CDR3 length: 15 amino acids. The junction had 12 bases not matched to a gene; V was cut back by 4 bases and J by 7 bases. The CDR3, as DNA: TGTGCCAGCAGCCTAGGGGCCAGCGGGAGGTTGGAGCAGTACTTC. Translation: CASSLGASGRLEQYF.

This chain links TRBV5-1 with TRBJ1-2; perhaps TRBD1 as D (5 bases). The CDR3 consists of 13 residues. V was trimmed by 2 bases and J by 13 bases, leaving 18 bases between them. Germline-derived CDR1 and CDR2 are SGHRS and YFSETQ. The CDR3: CASSFQPGTPITF. The CDR3 region has the DNA TGCGCCAGCAGCTTTCAACCCGGGACTCCCATCACCTTC.

The chain has TRBV20-1 and TRBJ1-2, with 7 bases aligning to TRBD1. Germline CDR1 reads DFQATT; CDR2 reads SNEGSKA (reference sequence). The CDR3 has 11 residues. The CDR3 bases are TGCAGCCTCAGGGGGGACTATGGCTACACCTTC. Translated, it gives CSLRGDYGYTF.

This chain links TRBV19 with TRBJ2-1; 13 bases match TRBD2. The J segment lost 10 bases and the V segment lost 6 bases, leaving 15 bases of the junction unmatched. This CDR3 region has 17 residues. Germline V CDR1 and CDR2: LNHDA, SQIVND (reference sequence). The CDR3 region has the DNA TGTGCCAGTAGGAATCTACCAGGGACTAGCGGGGCGGGCGAGCAGTTCTTC. Encoded protein: CASRNLPGTSGAGEQFF.

This clone was counted a single time. The V and J genes are TRBV9 and TRBJ2-7, with a possible D match to TRBD2 (10 bases). Per germline, CDR1 SGDLS and CDR2 YYNGEE. The V gene lost 7 bases and the J gene lost 0 bases, with 17 bases spanning the gap. There are 15 residues in the CDR3. CDR3 protein: CASGQGTSASYEQYF. The CDR3 DNA follows: TGTGCCAGCGGACAGGGGACTAGCGCCTCCTACGAGCAGTACTTC.

This rearrangement joins TRBV6-1 to TRBJ2-5; 9 positions match TRBD2. The CDR3 totals 16 residues. Trimming removed 0 bases from V and 1 base from J; junction bases left unmatched: 3. The germline gives CDR1 MNHNS, CDR2 SASEGT. This CDR3 reads CASSEASGGLQETQYF. CDR3 DNA sequence: TGTGCCAGCAGTGAAGCAAGCGGGGGGCTCCAAGAGACCCAGTACTTC.

This rearrangement joins TRBV19 to TRBJ2-1; the match to TRBD1 covers 8 bases. Germline V CDR1 and CDR2: LNHDA, SQIVND (reference sequence). Trimming removed 4 bases from V and 3 bases from J; junction bases left unmatched: 5. The CDR3 is 15 residues long. The CDR3 region is CASSTSRGHYNEQFF. The CDR3 bases are TGTGCCAGTAGTACCAGCAGGGGGCACTACAATGAGCAGTTCTTC. Full variable domain (outside the CDR3, taken from reference TRBV19 and TRBJ2-1): DGGITQSPKYLFRKEGQNVTLSCEQNLNHDAMYWYRQDPGQGLRLIYYSQIVNDFQKGDIAEGYSVSREKKESFPLTVTSAQKNPTAFYLCASSTSRGHYNEQFFGPGTRLTVL.

The chain couples TRBV28 to TRBJ2-5; tentative D call: TRBD1 (6 bases). V dropped 4 bases and J dropped 3 bases, with 30 bases sitting between them. Germline CDR1 is MDHEN and CDR2 is SYDVKM. The CDR3 runs 20 residues. The CDR3 spells CASSSGSLGHKSNFKETQYF. The CDR3 nucleotides are TGTGCCAGCAGTTCCGGGTCACTGGGACACAAGTCCAACTTTAAAGAGACCCAGTACTTC. Full variable domain (missing parts from reference TRBV28 and TRBJ2-5): DVKVTQSSRYLVKRTGEKVFLECVQDMDHENMFWYRQDPGLGLRLIYFSYDVKMKEKGDIPEGYSVSREKKERFSLILESASTNQTSMYLCASSSGSLGHKSNFKETQYFGPGTRLLVL.

CDR3 amino acids: CARTYGRDRYEQYF. In DNA, the CDR3 is TGTGCCAGAACCTATGGGAGGGATCGTTACGAGCAGTACTTC. The chain links TRBV27 to TRBJ2-7, with 7 bases fitting TRBD2. Looked up from germline, CDR1 is MNHEY and CDR2 is SMNVEV (reference sequence). J gave up 4 bases and V 9 bases, and 12 bases lay outside the gene matches. The CDR3 spans 14 residues.

CDR3 nucleotide sequence: TGCAGCGTTGGATTAAGGGACAGAGGCTACACCTTC. It is translated as CSVGLRDRGYTF. The chain has TRBV29-1 and TRBJ1-2; TRBD1 matches at 7 bases. The CDR3 extends over 12 amino acids. J was trimmed by 8 bases and V by 4 bases; bases with no gene match: 7. CDR1 SQVTM and CDR2 ANQGSEA come from the germline V gene.

This clone was recorded once. Within the sample, other DNA sequences also encode this same CDR3. The CDR3 nucleotides read TGTGCCAGCAGTTTACGGTATGGCTACACCTTC. It encodes CASSLRYGYTF. The rearrangement uses TRBV28 and TRBJ1-2; D is unresolved. Germline-derived CDR1 and CDR2 are MDHEN and SYDVKM. Trimming removed 2 bases at V and 5 bases at J, with 3 bases between. The CDR3 is 11 amino acids.

V and J are TRBV7-3 and TRBJ2-5, with TRBD2 matching 11 bases. Germline V gene lookup returns CDR1 SGHTA and CDR2 FQGTGA. The CDR3 extends over 15 amino acids. V lost 4 bases and J lost 3; bases outside the gene matches: 4. CDR3 residues: CASSSSGRFEETQYF. The CDR3 DNA reads TGTGCCAGCAGCTCTAGCGGGAGGTTCGAAGAGACCCAGTACTTC.

This sequence joins TRBV5-6 and TRBJ2-1, with a weak D call TRBD1 (6 bases). The CDR3 is 12 amino acids. Germline V CDR1 and CDR2: SGHDT, YYEEEE. V was clipped by 5 bases and J by 10 bases, with 13 bases between them. The CDR3 region has the DNA TGTGCCAGCAGGTTTCAGGGGCGCGAGCAGTTCTTC. Protein sequence: CASRFQGREQFF.

V and J are TRBV29-1 and TRBJ2-1; 9 bases map to TRBD1. With V trimmed by 5 bases and J by 8 bases, 7 bases remained unmatched. The CDR3 consists of 13 residues. Germline V gives CDR1 SQVTM, CDR2 ANQGSEA. The chain's CDR3 is CSVTGTGSHEQFF. Here the CDR3 DNA reads TGCAGCGTTACCGGGACAGGGTCTCATGAGCAGTTCTTC.

This chain links TRBV5-1 with TRBJ2-7, with TRBD2 identical over 7 bases. Germline V CDR1 and CDR2: SGHRS, YFSETQ. V lost 4 bases to trimming and J lost 5 bases; unmatched junction nucleotides: 9. This CDR3 has 14 amino acids. CDR3 loop: CASSPTEGLHEQYF. The CDR3 DNA reads TGCGCCAGCAGCCCTACCGAGGGACTACACGAGCAGTACTTC.

CDR3 DNA: TGCGCCAGCAGTTTAGCGGGAGTCACCGGGGAGCTGTTTTTT. It specifies CASSLAGVTGELFF. The chain uses TRBV10-2 and TRBJ2-2, with 9 bases matching TRBD2. This CDR3 comprises 14 residues. The germline gives CDR1 WSHSY, CDR2 SAAADI. Trimming at V came to 5 bases and at J to 4 bases, leaving 2 bases not matched to a gene.

The J gene is TRBJ2-4, the V gene TRBV6-1; 9 bases are a match to TRBD2. The CDR3 has 16 residues. V was pared by 4 bases and J by 1 base, with 5 bases of the junction left unmatched. CDR1 and CDR2 (germline): MNHNS, SASEGT. The CDR3 DNA reads TGTGCCAGCAGTGCACTAGCGGGTGTCGCCAAAAACATTCAGTACTTC. Protein: CASSALAGVAKNIQYF.

The V and J genes are TRBV5-1 and TRBJ1-1; D gene uncertain. Germline V gene data show CDR1 as SGHRS and CDR2 as YFSETQ. V was clipped by 6 bases and J by 5 bases, with 8 bases between them. The CDR3 loop spans 11 amino acids. DNA of the CDR3: TGCGCCAGCAAGAGGGAAACTGAAGCTTTCTTT. It specifies CASKRETEAFF. Combining the CDR3 with reference TRBV5-1 and TRBJ1-1 gives the whole variable domain KAGVTQTPRYLIKTRGQQVTLSCSPISGHRSVSWYQQTPGQGLQFLFEYFSETQRNKGNFPGRFSGRQFSNSRSEMNVSTLELGDSALYLCASKRETEAFFGQGTRLTVV.

As DNA, the CDR3 is TGCGCCAGCAGCCTACCAACAGCCGCCTACGAGCAGTACTTC. This encodes CASSLPTAAYEQYF. This chain joins TRBV5-1 and TRBJ2-7, with D unclear. Trimming removed 4 bases from V and 2 bases from J, with 13 bases in between. Germline assignment: CDR1 SGHRS and CDR2 YFSETQ. The CDR3 is made up of 14 amino acids.

The rearrangement joins TRBV30 to TRBJ2-5, with 9 bases aligning to TRBD2. The CDR3 extends over 14 amino acids. The V segment lost 4 bases and the J segment 5 bases; nucleotides outside the gene matches: 8. Germline assignment: CDR1 GTSNPN and CDR2 SVGIG (reference sequence). CDR3 in amino acids: CAWTQREVLETQYF. CDR3 sequence (DNA): TGTGCCTGGACTCAGCGGGAGGTCCTGGAGACCCAGTACTTC.

This rearrangement joins TRBV6-5 to TRBJ2-7, with TRBD1 matching over 8 bases. Germline lookup yields CDR1 MNHEY and CDR2 SVGAGI. The CDR3 consists of 14 residues. Trimming took 5 bases from V and 4 from J; bases not matched to a gene: 7. CDR3 loop: CASSPRDRTYEQYF. The CDR3 DNA reads TGTGCCAGCAGTCCCCGGGACAGGACTTACGAGCAGTACTTC.

The chain couples TRBV28 to TRBJ1-2; tentatively, D is TRBD1 (6 bases). This CDR3 is built from 17 residues. Germline V CDR1 and CDR2: MDHEN, SYDVKM. Between the trimmed V and J ends, which lost 7 bases and 4 bases, there was a span of 25 bases. CDR3 region: CASTSRGGQVSRYGYTF. In DNA, the CDR3 is TGTGCCAGCACTTCTAGGGGGGGTCAAGTATCCCGCTATGGCTACACCTTC.

The chain uses TRBV7-3 and TRBJ2-2; 13 bases line up with TRBD2. The CDR3 extends over 15 amino acids. The V segment lost 5 bases and the J segment 5 bases; nucleotides outside the gene matches: 2. Germline V gives CDR1 SGHTA, CDR2 FQGTGA. The DNA for the CDR3 is TGTGCCAGCAGCCAGGGACTAGCGGGAACCGGGGAGCTGTTTTTT. As protein: CASSQGLAGTGELFF.